This TCR beta chain was documented in a study of T cell responses to AZD1222 COVID-19 vaccine. Background on the study: Timing groups of about 4 and about 12 weeks for second doses were pooled. Broader study findings: Per reports, nearly half of all spike-specific TCRs target regions that are unmutated in variants.

With regard to this clone: Its antigen is undetermined.

The CDR3 is made up of 13 amino acids. In germline, CDR1 is LGHDT, CDR2 YNNKEL (reference sequence). V dropped 7 bases and J dropped 0 bases, with 9 bases sitting between them. The repertoire was sequenced with immunoSEQ multiplex PCR; TCRdb's copy has only in-frame clones and lacks some. The sample has 60,000 to 65,000 clones; roughly 84% are singletons. The starting material was peripheral blood, obtained on day 0 of AZD1222 vaccination. The receptor comes from an adult in good health. The rearrangement uses TRBV3-1 (or the pseudogene TRBV3-2) and TRBJ1-2; D possibly corresponds to TRBD1 (5 bases). The CDR3 is CASTGAANYGYTF. In nucleotides, the CDR3 is TGTGCCAGCACCGGGGCCGCTAACTATGGCTACACCTTC.